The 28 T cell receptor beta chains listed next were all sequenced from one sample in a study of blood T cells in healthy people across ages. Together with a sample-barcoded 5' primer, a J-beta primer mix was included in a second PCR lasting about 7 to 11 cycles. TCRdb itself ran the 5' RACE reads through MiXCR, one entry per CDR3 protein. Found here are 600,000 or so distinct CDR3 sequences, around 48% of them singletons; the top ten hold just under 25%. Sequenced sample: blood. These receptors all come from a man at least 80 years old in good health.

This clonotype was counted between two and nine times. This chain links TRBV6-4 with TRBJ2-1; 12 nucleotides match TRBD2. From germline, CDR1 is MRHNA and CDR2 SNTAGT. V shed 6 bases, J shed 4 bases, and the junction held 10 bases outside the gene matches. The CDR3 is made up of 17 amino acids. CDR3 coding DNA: TGTGCCAGCAGCAGACTAGCGGGGGACCTCGCTTACAATGAGCAGTTCTTC. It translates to CASSRLAGDLAYNEQFF.

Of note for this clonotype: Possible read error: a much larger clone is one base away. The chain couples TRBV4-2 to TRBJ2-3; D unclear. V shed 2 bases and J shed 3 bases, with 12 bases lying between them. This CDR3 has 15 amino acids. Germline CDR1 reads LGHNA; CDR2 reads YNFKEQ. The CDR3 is CASSQTRLETDTQYF. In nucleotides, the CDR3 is TGTGCCAGCAGCCAAACGAGGCTGGAGACAGATACGCAGTATTTT.

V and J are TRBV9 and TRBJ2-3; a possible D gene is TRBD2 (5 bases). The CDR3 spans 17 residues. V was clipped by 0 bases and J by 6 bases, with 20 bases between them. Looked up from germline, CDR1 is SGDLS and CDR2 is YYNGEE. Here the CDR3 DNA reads TGTGCCAGCAGCGTAGATTCCGGGGATGGTAAAAAGGATACGCAGTATTTT. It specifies CASSVDSGDGKKDTQYF.

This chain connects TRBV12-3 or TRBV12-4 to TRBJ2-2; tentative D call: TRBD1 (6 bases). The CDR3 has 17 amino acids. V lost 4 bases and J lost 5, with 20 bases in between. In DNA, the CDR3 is TGTGCCAGCAGTTATCTCTCAGGGGATGCGCGGACCGGGGAGCTGTTTTTT. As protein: CASSYLSGDARTGELFF.

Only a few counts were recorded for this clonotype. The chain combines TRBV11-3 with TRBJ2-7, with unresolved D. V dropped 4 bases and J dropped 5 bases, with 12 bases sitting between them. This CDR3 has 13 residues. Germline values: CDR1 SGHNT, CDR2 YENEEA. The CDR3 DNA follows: TGTGCCAGCAGCTCTCCTCGCAGTCACGAGCAGTACTTC. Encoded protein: CASSSPRSHEQYF.

CDR3: CASSEAGALRNTQYF. Here the CDR3 DNA reads TGTGCCAGCAGTGAAGCGGGAGCCTTAAGGAATACGCAGTATTTT. The chain has TRBV28 and TRBJ2-3, with 8 bases that match TRBD2. The CDR3 has 15 amino acids. Germline assignment: CDR1 MDHEN and CDR2 SYDVKM. Unmatched junction bases numbered 11, after V lost 5 bases and J lost 7 bases. The variable domain in full, with the rest retrieved from reference TRBV28 and TRBJ2-3, is DVKVTQSSRYLVKRTGEKVFLECVQDMDHENMFWYRQDPGLGLRLIYFSYDVKMKEKGDIPEGYSVSREKKERFSLILESASTNQTSMYLCASSEAGALRNTQYFGPGTRLTVL.

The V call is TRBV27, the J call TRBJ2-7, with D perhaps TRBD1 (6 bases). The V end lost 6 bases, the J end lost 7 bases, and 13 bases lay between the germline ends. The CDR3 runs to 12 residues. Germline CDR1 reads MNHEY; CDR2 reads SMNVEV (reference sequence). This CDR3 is CASSRDTNEQYF. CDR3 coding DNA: TGTGCCAGCAGCCGGGACACTAATGAGCAGTACTTC.

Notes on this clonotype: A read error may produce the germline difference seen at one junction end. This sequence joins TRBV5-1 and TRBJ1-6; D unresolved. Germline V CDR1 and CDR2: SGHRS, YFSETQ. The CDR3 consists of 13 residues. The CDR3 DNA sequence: TGCGCTAGCAGCTCCTTCGCGGAGTCACCCCTCCACTTT. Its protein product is CASSSFAESPLHF.

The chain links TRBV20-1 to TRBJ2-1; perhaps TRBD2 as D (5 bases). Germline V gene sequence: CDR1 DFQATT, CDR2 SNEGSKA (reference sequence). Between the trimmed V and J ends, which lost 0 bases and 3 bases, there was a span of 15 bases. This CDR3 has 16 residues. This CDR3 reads CSARDRGSQNYNEQFF. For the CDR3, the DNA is TGCAGTGCTAGAGATAGAGGGAGCCAGAACTACAATGAGCAGTTCTTC.

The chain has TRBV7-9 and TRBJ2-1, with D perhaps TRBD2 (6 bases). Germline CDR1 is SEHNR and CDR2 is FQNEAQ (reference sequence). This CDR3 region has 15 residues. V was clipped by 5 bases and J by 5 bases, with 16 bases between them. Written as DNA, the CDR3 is TGTGCCAGCAGCCCATCGGGCGGGAACCACAATGAGCAGTTCTTC. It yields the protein CASSPSGGNHNEQFF.

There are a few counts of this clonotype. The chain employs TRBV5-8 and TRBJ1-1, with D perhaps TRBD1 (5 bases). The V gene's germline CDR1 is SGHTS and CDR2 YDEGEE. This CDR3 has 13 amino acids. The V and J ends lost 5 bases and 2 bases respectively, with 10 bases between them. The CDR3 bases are TGTGCCAGCAGAGCAAGGGGAAACACTGAAGCTTTCTTT. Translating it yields CASRARGNTEAFF.

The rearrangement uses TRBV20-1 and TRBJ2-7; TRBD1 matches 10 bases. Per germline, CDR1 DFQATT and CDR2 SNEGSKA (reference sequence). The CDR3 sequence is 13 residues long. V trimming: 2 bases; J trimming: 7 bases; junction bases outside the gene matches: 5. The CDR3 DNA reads TGCAGTGCTAGATGGGACAGGGGAGGGGAGCAGTACTTC. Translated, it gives CSARWDRGGEQYF.

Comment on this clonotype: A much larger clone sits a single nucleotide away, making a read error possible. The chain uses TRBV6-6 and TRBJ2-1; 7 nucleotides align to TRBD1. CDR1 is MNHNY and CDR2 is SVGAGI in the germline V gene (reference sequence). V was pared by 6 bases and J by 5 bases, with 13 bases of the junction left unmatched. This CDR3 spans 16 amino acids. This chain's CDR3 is CASRDRKGWEHNEQFF. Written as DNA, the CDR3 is TGTGCCAGCAGGGACAGGAAGGGTTGGGAACACAATGAGCAGTTCTTC.

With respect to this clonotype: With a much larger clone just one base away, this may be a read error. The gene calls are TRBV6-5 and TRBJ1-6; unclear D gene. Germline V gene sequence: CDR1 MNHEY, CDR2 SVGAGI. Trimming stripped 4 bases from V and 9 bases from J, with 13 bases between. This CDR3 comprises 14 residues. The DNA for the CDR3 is TGTGCCAGCAGTTGCTCGGCAGGAGCTTCACCCCTCCACTTT. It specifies CASSCSAGASPLHF.

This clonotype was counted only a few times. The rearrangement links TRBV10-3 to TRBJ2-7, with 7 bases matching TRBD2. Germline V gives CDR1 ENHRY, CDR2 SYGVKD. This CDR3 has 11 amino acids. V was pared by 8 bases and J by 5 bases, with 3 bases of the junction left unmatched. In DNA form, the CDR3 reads TGTGCCATCGGGGGGGGGAACGAGCAGTACTTC. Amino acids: CAIGGGNEQYF.

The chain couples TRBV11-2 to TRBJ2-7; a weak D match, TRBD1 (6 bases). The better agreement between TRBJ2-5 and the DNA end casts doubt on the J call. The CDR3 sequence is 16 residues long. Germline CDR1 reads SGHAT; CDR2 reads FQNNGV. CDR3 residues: CASSQKGDRGFETQYF. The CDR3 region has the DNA TGTGCCAGCAGCCAAAAGGGGGATCGGGGTTTCGAGACCCAGTACTTC.

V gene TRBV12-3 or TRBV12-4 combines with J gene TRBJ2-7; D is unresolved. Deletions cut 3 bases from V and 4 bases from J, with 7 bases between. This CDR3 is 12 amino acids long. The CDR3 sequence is CASSFNRYEQYF. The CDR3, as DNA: TGTGCCAGCAGTTTCAATCGGTACGAGCAGTACTTC.

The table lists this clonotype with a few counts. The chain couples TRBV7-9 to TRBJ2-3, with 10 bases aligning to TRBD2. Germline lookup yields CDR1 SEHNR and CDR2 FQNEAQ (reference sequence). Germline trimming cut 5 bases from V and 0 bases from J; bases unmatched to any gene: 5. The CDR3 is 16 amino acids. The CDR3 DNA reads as TGTGCCAGCAGCCCACTAGCGGGGATTAGCACAGATACGCAGTATTTT. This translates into CASSPLAGISTDTQYF.

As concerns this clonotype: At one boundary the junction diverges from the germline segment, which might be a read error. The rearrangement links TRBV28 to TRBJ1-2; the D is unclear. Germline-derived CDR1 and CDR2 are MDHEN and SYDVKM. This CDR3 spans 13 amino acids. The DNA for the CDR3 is TGTGCCAGCAGTTTATCGGTTAACTATGGCTACATCTTC. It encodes CASSLSVNYGYIF.

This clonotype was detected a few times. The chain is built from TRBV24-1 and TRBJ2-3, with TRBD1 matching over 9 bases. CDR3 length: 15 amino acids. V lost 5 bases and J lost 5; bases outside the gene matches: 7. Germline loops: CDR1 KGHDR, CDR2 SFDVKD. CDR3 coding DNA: TGTGCCACCAGTGCCAACAGGGGGCCCGGAGATACGCAGTATTTT. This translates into CATSANRGPGDTQYF.

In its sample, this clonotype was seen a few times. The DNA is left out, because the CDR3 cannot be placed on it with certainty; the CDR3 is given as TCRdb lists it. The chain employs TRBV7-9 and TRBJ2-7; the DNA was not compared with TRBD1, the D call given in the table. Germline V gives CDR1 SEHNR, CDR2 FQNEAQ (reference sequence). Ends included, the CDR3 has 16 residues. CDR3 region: CASSLVRARHSYEQYF.

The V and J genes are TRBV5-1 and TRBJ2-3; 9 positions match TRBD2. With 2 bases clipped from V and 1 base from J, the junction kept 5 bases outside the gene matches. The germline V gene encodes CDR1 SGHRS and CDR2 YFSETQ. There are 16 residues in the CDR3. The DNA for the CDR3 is TGCGCCAGCAGCTTCGGGTCTAGCGGGGGCACAGATACGCAGTATTTT. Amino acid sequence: CASSFGSSGGTDTQYF.

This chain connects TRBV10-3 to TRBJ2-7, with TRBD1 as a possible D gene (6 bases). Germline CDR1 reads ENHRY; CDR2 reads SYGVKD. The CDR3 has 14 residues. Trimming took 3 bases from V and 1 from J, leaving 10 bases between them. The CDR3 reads CAISEGQKSYEQYF. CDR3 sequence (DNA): TGTGCCATCAGTGAAGGACAGAAATCCTACGAGCAGTACTTC.

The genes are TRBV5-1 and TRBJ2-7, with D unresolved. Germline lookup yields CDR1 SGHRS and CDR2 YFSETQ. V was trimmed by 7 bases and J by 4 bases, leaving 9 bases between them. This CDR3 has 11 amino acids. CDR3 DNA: TGCGCCAGCCCAAAAGGATACGAGCAGTACTTC. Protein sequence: CASPKGYEQYF.

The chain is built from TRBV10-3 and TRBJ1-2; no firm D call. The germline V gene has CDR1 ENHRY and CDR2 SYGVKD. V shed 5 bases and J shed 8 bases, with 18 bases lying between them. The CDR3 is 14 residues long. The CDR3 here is CAISPRGPSEGYTF. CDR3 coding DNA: TGTGCCATCAGTCCAAGAGGGCCCTCGGAGGGCTACACCTTC.

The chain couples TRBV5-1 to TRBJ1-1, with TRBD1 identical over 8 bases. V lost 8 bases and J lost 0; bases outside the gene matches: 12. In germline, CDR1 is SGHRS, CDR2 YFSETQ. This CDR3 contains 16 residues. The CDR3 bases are TGCGCCAGTCGACAGGGGCCCACCACCATGAACACTGAAGCTTTCTTT. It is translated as CASRQGPTTMNTEAFF.

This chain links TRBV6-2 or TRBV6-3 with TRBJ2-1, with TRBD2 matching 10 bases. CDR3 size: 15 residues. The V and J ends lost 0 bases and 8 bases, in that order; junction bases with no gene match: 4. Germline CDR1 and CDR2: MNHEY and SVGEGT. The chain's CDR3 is CASSYSSSGSYEQFF. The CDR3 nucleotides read TGTGCCAGCAGTTACTCGTCTAGCGGGAGTTATGAGCAGTTCTTC.

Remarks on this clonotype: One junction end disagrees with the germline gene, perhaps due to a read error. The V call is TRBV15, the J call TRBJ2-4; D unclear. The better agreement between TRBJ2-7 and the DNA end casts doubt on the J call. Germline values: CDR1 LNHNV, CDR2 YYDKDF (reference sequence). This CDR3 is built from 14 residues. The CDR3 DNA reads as TGTGCCACCAGCGGAGATATGGGTTCCCCCGAGCAGTACTTC. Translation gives CATSGDMGSPEQYF.